This T cell receptor beta chain was profiled in a study of blood T cell repertoires in COVID-19. Germline CDR1 reads SGHKS; CDR2 reads YYEKEE (reference sequence). The CDR3 sequence is 13 residues long. Trimming cost V 1 base and J 5 bases, with 7 bases left between them. This table comes from immunoSEQ multiplex PCR, and its TCRdb copy is limited to in-frame clones, with some not included. Of a few hundred thousand clones detected, approximately 87% appear once; the ten largest clones hold roughly 4.6%. This chain connects TRBV5-5 to TRBJ2-1, with a weak D call TRBD1 (5 bases). Material for sequencing was peripheral blood. The sequence derives from a man in his 60s who had recovered from COVID-19. CDR3 amino acids: CASSLSGNNEQFF. The CDR3 nucleotides are TGTGCCAGCAGCTTGTCAGGGAACAATGAGCAGTTCTTC.